One and the same sample provided the 24 T cell receptor beta chains below, sequenced in a study of blood T cells in healthy people across ages (dated by TCRdb to between 2014 and 2016). Library construction relied on 5' RACE. Sequencing used an Illumina HiSeq 2500. A second roughly 7 to 11 cycle PCR used a sample-barcoded 5' primer and a J-beta primer mix. In-frame beta chains were kept once TCRdb had trimmed the public reads at Q25 with fastp and called clones with MiXCR. Merged by CDR3 protein, the rows form single entries marked with the most common genes and DNA. Present in this sample are 700,000 to 950,000 distinct CDR3 sequences, 58% of which were seen just once. The ten largest clones represent around 20% of the sample. The sequencing input was blood. The receptors here all came from a young man in good health.

This clonotype turned up a few times. CDR3 sequence (DNA): TGTGCCAGCAGCTTAGAACAGGGGAACAATTCACCCCTCCACTTT. This encodes CASSLEQGNNSPLHF. The J gene is TRBJ1-6, the V gene TRBV7-2, with TRBD1 matching over 7 bases. V lost 1 base, J lost 7 bases, and 4 bases stayed unmatched. Germline CDR1 is SGHTA and CDR2 is FQGNSA. The length of the CDR3 is 15 residues.

With regard to this clonotype: The CDR3 ends on some other residue instead of the conserved phenylalanine or tryptophan, so this is likely a read error. The V gene is TRBV28, the J gene TRBJ2-1; 10 nucleotides match TRBD2. With 4 bases clipped from V and 0 bases from J, the junction kept 6 bases outside the gene matches. CDR3 length: 17 amino acids. Germline V gives CDR1 MDHEN, CDR2 SYDVKM. The CDR3 loop is CASSSGTSASSYNEQFL. The CDR3 region has the DNA TGTGCCAGCAGTTCCGGGACTAGCGCGAGCTCCTACAATGAGCAGTTCTTA.

The chain joins TRBV7-2 to TRBJ2-3, with D tentatively TRBD2 (6 bases). Trimming left V 3 bases short and J 6 bases short, with 19 bases between. The CDR3 is 16 amino acids. Germline CDR1 is SGHTA and CDR2 is FQGNSA. Here the CDR3 reads CASSFASGSGADTQYF. CDR3 DNA sequence: TGTGCCAGCAGCTTTGCAAGCGGGTCCGGAGCCGATACGCAGTATTTT.

Concerning this clonotype itself: This may stem from a read error, because a much larger clone lies one nucleotide away. This sequence joins TRBV20-1 and TRBJ2-1; 9 nucleotides match TRBD2. Looked up from germline, CDR1 is DFQATT and CDR2 is SNEGSKA (reference sequence). V lost 4 bases and J lost 0; bases outside the gene matches: 1. The CDR3 totals 14 residues. The CDR3 loop reads CSANSGSSYNEQFF. CDR3 nucleotide sequence: TGCAGTGCTAATAGCGGGAGCTCCTACAATGAGCAGTTCTTC.

The chain employs TRBV4-2 and TRBJ2-7, with 7 bases fitting TRBD1. This CDR3 region has 16 residues. In germline, CDR1 is LGHNA, CDR2 YNFKEQ. Germline trimming cut 1 base from V and 6 bases from J; bases unmatched to any gene: 12. CDR3 in DNA: TGTGCCAGCAGCCAAGGGTCACAGGGGCTATCTTTCGAGCAGTACTTC. It encodes CASSQGSQGLSFEQYF.

V is TRBV2 and J is TRBJ1-2; D not certain. Per the germline V gene, CDR1 is SNHLY and CDR2 is FYNNEI. The CDR3 extends over 14 amino acids. Between the trimmed V and J ends, which lost 2 bases and 10 bases, there was a span of 17 bases. CDR3: CASSESIFTRPYTF. DNA of the CDR3: TGTGCCAGCAGTGAATCGATCTTCACGAGGCCCTACACCTTC.

In regard to this clonotype: The junction differs from germline at one of its ends, possibly a read error. The rearrangement links TRBV25-1 to TRBJ1-1; no reliable D call. Germline values: CDR1 MGHDK, CDR2 SYGVNS. This CDR3 is 12 amino acids long. CDR3: CASSEVNAEAFF. The CDR3 nucleotides read TGTGCCAGCAGTGAGGTGAACGCTGAAGCTTTCTTT.

The chain carries TRBV11-2 and TRBJ2-7, with D possibly matching TRBD2 (6 bases). The CDR3 covers 15 residues. V lost 6 bases, J lost 4 bases, and 19 bases lay in between. Germline assignment: CDR1 SGHAT and CDR2 FQNNGV. CDR3 in DNA: TGTGCCAGCAGTTTTATATTAGCGGATGGGTACGAGCAGTACTTC. This translates into CASSFILADGYEQYF.

The rearrangement uses TRBV5-1 and TRBJ2-7; TRBD1 matches at 9 bases. The CDR3 covers 14 residues. J was trimmed by 7 bases and V by 4 bases; bases with no gene match: 9. Germline-derived CDR1 and CDR2 are SGHRS and YFSETQ. The CDR3 here is CASSPLTGGWEQYF. The CDR3 nucleotides read TGCGCCAGCAGCCCCCTAACAGGGGGCTGGGAGCAGTACTTC.

The CDR3 protein is CASTGGFTPLHF. CDR3 nucleotides: TGTGCCAGCACAGGGGGCTTTACACCCCTCCACTTT. J is TRBJ1-6 and V is TRBV28, with 8 bases lining up with TRBD1. The germline gives CDR1 MDHEN, CDR2 SYDVKM. The length of the CDR3 is 12 residues. The ends lost 7 bases at V and 11 bases at J; junction bases unmatched: 4.

This rearrangement joins TRBV20-1 to TRBJ2-1; D uncertain. Germline V gives CDR1 DFQATT, CDR2 SNEGSKA (reference sequence). The CDR3 is made up of 13 amino acids. Trimming left V 7 bases short and J 6 bases short, with 16 bases between. The CDR3 loop is CSVPSLAFNEQFF. Written as DNA, the CDR3 is TGCAGTGTACCCAGTCTTGCTTTCAATGAGCAGTTCTTC.

Details on this clonotype: An end of the junction does not agree with germline; a read error may underlie this. The chain employs TRBV7-7 and TRBJ2-1; tentatively, D is TRBD1 (6 bases). CDR1 and CDR2 from the germline V gene are SSHAT and FNYEAQ (reference sequence). The CDR3 is 16 amino acids. In DNA, the CDR3 is TGTGCTAGCAGCCCTCTTCAGGGGCTCTCCTACAATGAGCAGTTCTTC. This gives the protein CASSPLQGLSYNEQFF. Complete variable domain (other parts from reference TRBV7-7 and TRBJ2-1): GAGVSQSPRYKVTKRGQDVTLRCDPISSHATLYWYQQALGQGPEFLTYFNYEAQPDKSGLPSDRFSAERPEGSISTLTIQRTEQRDSAMYRCASSPLQGLSYNEQFFGPGTRLTVL.

The chain employs TRBV14 and TRBJ2-7, with D perhaps assigned TRBD1 or TRBD2 (5 bases each). The assigned J gene may be wrong: the sequence end matches TRBJ2-5 better. This CDR3 comprises 18 residues. Per germline, CDR1 SGHDN and CDR2 FVKESK. CDR3 residues: CASSRLPKRILGTETQYF. The CDR3 DNA follows: TGTGCCAGCAGCCGATTACCCAAACGGATCTTAGGGACGGAGACCCAGTACTTC.

V gene TRBV4-1 combines with J gene TRBJ1-4, with unresolved D. This CDR3 is 15 amino acids long. V was pared by 0 bases and J by 8 bases, with 13 bases between. Germline loops: CDR1 MGHRA, CDR2 YSYEKL. This CDR3 is CASSQDAGRTEKLFF. The CDR3 DNA sequence: TGCGCCAGCAGCCAAGATGCTGGGAGAACGGAAAAACTGTTTTTT.

In this sample, this clonotype turned up a few times. The CDR3 here is CASSHSQGYEQYF. DNA of the CDR3: TGTGCCAGCAGCCACTCCCAGGGTTACGAGCAGTACTTC. The V call is TRBV5-5, the J call TRBJ2-7, with D tentatively TRBD1 (5 bases). Looked up from germline, CDR1 is SGHKS and CDR2 is YYEKEE (reference sequence). V was trimmed by 4 bases and J by 4 bases, leaving 12 bases between them. CDR3 length: 13 amino acids.

J is TRBJ1-1 and V is TRBV4-2; D is possibly TRBD1 (5 bases). The CDR3 loop spans 16 amino acids. Looked up from germline, CDR1 is LGHNA and CDR2 is YNFKEQ. Trimming cost V 5 bases and J 0 bases, with 16 bases left between them. Here the CDR3 DNA reads TGTGCCAGCAGCGAAGGGGTTGGCAGCATGAACACTGAAGCTTTCTTT. Its translation: CASSEGVGSMNTEAFF.

The rearrangement uses TRBV5-1 and TRBJ2-3; TRBD1 agrees at 9 bases. The CDR3 has 19 amino acids. The germline V gene has CDR1 SGHRS and CDR2 YFSETQ. Trimming took 4 bases from V and 4 from J; bases not matched to a gene: 19. The chain's CDR3 is CASSGRILSRDRDSDTQYF. CDR3 in DNA: TGCGCCAGCAGCGGTCGAATTTTAAGCCGGGACAGGGATTCAGATACGCAGTATTTT.

This clonotype has just a few counts. The rearrangement links TRBV18 to TRBJ2-1; TRBD1 is a possible D gene (6 bases). The ends were cut back, 6 bases at V and 5 bases at J, with 11 bases in the middle. This CDR3 has 13 amino acids. Germline values: CDR1 KGHSH, CDR2 LQKENI. CDR3 residues: CASSSGTNNEQFF. CDR3 coding DNA: TGTGCCAGCTCGTCGGGGACAAACAATGAGCAGTTCTTC.

This chain connects TRBV15 to TRBJ2-3, with D possibly matching TRBD1 (5 bases). The CDR3 consists of 15 residues. Trimming took off 0 bases at V and 3 bases at J, with 10 bases between the two ends. Germline lookup yields CDR1 LNHNV and CDR2 YYDKDF (reference sequence). The CDR3 nucleotides read TGTGCCACCAGCAGAGATACCACAGGAACAGATACGCAGTATTTT. Encoded protein: CATSRDTTGTDTQYF.

The genes are TRBV2 and TRBJ2-7; D is ambiguous. The CDR3 loop spans 11 amino acids. The germline V and J ends were trimmed by 7 bases and 2 bases, with 6 bases remaining between them. Per germline, CDR1 SNHLY and CDR2 FYNNEI. The CDR3 loop is CASTTAYEQYF. CDR3 sequence (DNA): TGTGCCAGCACCACAGCCTACGAGCAGTACTTC.

The rearrangement links TRBV27 to TRBJ2-2; D gene unclear. Trimming removed 5 bases from V and 4 bases from J, with 14 bases in between. Germline V gene data show CDR1 as MNHEY and CDR2 as SMNVEV (reference sequence). The CDR3 length is 15 residues. CDR3 DNA sequence: TGTGCCAGCAGTCCTCACCCCCAGGTCACCGGGGAGCTGTTTTTT. This encodes CASSPHPQVTGELFF.

This chain links TRBV2 with TRBJ2-7; D is perhaps TRBD1 or TRBD2 (6 bases each). The CDR3 covers 13 residues. Trimming took 6 bases from V and 5 from J, leaving 14 bases between them. CDR1 and CDR2 (germline): SNHLY, FYNNEI. The CDR3 region has the DNA TGTGCCAGCAGGAGGGGGGAACGCGACGAGCAGTACTTC. It translates to CASRRGERDEQYF.

In its sample, this clonotype was seen a few times. The chain joins TRBV10-3 to TRBJ2-5; the D call may be TRBD1 or TRBD2 (5 bases each). Germline V gene data show CDR1 as ENHRY and CDR2 as SYGVKD. There are 15 residues in the CDR3. The germline V and J ends were trimmed by 3 bases and 2 bases, with 13 bases remaining between them. DNA of the CDR3: TGTGCCATCAGTGAAGTCGGGGCCACGCAAGAGACCCAGTACTTC. Encoded protein: CAISEVGATQETQYF.

This clonotype has a single count. The chain joins TRBV20-1 to TRBJ2-2; D is perhaps TRBD1 or TRBD2 (5 bases each). Trimming shortened V by 6 bases and J by 5 bases, and 16 bases separated the two germline ends. From germline, CDR1 is DFQATT and CDR2 SNEGSKA (reference sequence). There are 14 residues in the CDR3. CDR3 DNA sequence: TGCAGTGCGCGAGGGACCCTCGGGACCGGGGAGCTGTTTTTT. It yields the protein CSARGTLGTGELFF.